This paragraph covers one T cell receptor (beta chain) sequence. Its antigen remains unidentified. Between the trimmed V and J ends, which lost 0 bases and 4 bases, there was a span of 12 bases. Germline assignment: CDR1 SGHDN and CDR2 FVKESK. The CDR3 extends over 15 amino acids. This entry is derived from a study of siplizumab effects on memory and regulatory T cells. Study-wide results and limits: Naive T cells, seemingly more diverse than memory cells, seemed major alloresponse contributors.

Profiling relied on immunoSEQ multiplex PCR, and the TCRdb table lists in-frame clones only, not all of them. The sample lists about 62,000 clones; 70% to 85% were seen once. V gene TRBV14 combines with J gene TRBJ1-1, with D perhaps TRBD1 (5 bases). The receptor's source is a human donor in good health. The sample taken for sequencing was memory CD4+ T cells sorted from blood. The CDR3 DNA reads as TGTGCCAGCAGCCAAGATTTGGGGCCCAGCACTGAAGCTTTCTTT. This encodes CASSQDLGPSTEAFF.